This entry lists 8 T cell receptor beta chains sequenced from one sample in a study of cytomegalovirus exposure and HLA in healthy donors. The PCR ran on 60 Vbeta and 13 Jbeta primers. Sequencing was performed with immunoSEQ multiplex PCR; in TCRdb, only in-frame clones are kept and a portion is missing. The repertoire holds 150,000 to 200,000 clones, with around 74% as singletons. The sequenced sample was PBMCs. The source is a woman aged 25-40 years in good health and CMV-seronegative.

The rearrangement joins TRBV28 to TRBJ2-5; D gene ambiguous. Germline CDR1 reads MDHEN; CDR2 reads SYDVKM. This CDR3 spans 13 amino acids. The germline V and J ends were trimmed by 7 bases and 1 base, with 10 bases remaining between them. The chain's CDR3 is CASTSRVQETQYF. CDR3 coding DNA: TGTGCCAGCACCTCAAGAGTCCAAGAGACCCAGTACTTC.

The rearrangement joins TRBV5-1 to TRBJ2-3; D gene ambiguous. Germline V gene lookup returns CDR1 SGHRS and CDR2 YFSETQ. Trimming pared 1 base from V and 4 bases from J, leaving 7 bases between. This CDR3 has 13 amino acids. As DNA, the CDR3 is TGCGCCAGCAGCTTGTGGCCCTCAGATACGCAGTATTTT. The encoded protein is CASSLWPSDTQYF.

The chain uses TRBV19 and TRBJ2-1, with 9 bases lining up with TRBD2. Trimming cost V 5 bases and J 5 bases; bases outside gene matches: 7. Germline V gene sequence: CDR1 LNHDA, CDR2 SQIVND (reference sequence). This CDR3 comprises 15 residues. The CDR3 DNA sequence: TGTGCCAGTAGTCTCCAGCGGGGGGCCGACAATGAGCAGTTCTTC. This encodes CASSLQRGADNEQFF.

There are a few counts of this clone. This chain joins TRBV28 and TRBJ1-5; TRBD1 matches 12 bases. Germline V CDR1 and CDR2: MDHEN, SYDVKM. Trimming cost V 5 bases and J 5 bases; bases outside gene matches: 4. CDR3 length equals 15 residues. The CDR3 protein is CASSRRDRGHQPQHF. The CDR3 DNA follows: TGTGCCAGCAGTCGCCGGGACAGGGGGCATCAGCCCCAGCATTTT.

This clone was counted between two and nine times. The V call is TRBV28, the J call TRBJ2-1, with 11 bases fitting TRBD2. CDR1 and CDR2 from the germline V gene are MDHEN and SYDVKM. There are 15 residues in the CDR3. CDR3 residues: CVAGGLASSYNEQFF. The DNA for the CDR3 is TGTGTAGCGGGGGGGCTGGCCTCCTCTTACAATGAGCAGTTCTTC.

The chain employs TRBV27 and TRBJ1-5; D remains ambiguous. The length of the CDR3 is 16 residues. CDR1 and CDR2 (germline): MNHEY, SMNVEV (reference sequence). V was clipped by 6 bases and J by 4 bases, with 19 bases between them. The CDR3: CASSPSHSGPNQPQHF. In DNA form, the CDR3 reads TGTGCCAGCAGCCCATCTCACAGCGGGCCAAATCAGCCCCAGCATTTT.

This clone appeared once. The chain recombines TRBV7-3 with TRBJ2-1; a weak D match, TRBD2 (7 bases). V shed 5 bases and J shed 6 bases, with 17 bases lying between them. Germline CDR1 and CDR2: SGHTA and FQGTGA. The CDR3 is 15 amino acids. This CDR3 reads CASSPKGGASNEQFF. The CDR3 region has the DNA TGTGCCAGCAGCCCAAAAGGGGGGGCCAGCAATGAGCAGTTCTTC.

The sample holds a few counts of this clone. The V and J genes are TRBV5-1 and TRBJ2-2; D perhaps matches TRBD1 (5 bases). Per the germline V gene, CDR1 is SGHRS and CDR2 is YFSETQ. V lost 4 bases to trimming and J lost 3 bases, with 10 bases between them. This CDR3 has 14 amino acids. CDR3 coding DNA: TGCGCCAGCAGCCCGGCAGGGTACACCGGGGAGCTGTTTTTT. It specifies CASSPAGYTGELFF.